The 9 T cell receptor beta chains reported below all come from one sample, sequenced in a study of CD8+ T cells in alopecia areata. cDNA serving as the sequencing template came from extracted, reverse transcribed RNA. TCRdb's copy holds only in-frame clones and misses some; the assay was immunoSEQ multiplex PCR. The sample gives about 100,000 clones, 45% to 60% of which show up once; roughly a quarter is in the top ten. Sequencing input: NKG2D-low CD8+ T cells sorted from blood. The source is a human donor with alopecia areata.

The genes are TRBV7-8 and TRBJ1-5; D unclear. CDR3 length: 17 residues. Germline lookup yields CDR1 SGHVS and CDR2 FQNEAQ. V lost 1 base and J lost 0, with 13 bases in between. CDR3 protein: CASSLVGSYSSNQPQHF. The CDR3 bases are TGTGCCAGCAGCTTAGTGGGCTCCTACAGTAGCAATCAGCCCCAGCATTTT.

V usage is TRBV9 and J usage is TRBJ2-5, with D perhaps assigned TRBD1 or TRBD2 (5 bases each). In germline, CDR1 is SGDLS, CDR2 YYNGEE. The V and J ends lost 0 bases and 2 bases respectively, with 20 bases between them. This CDR3 comprises 18 residues. Here the CDR3 reads CASSVGGSLEVRQETQYF. In nucleotides, the CDR3 is TGTGCCAGCAGCGTAGGGGGGTCGCTGGAGGTTCGACAAGAGACCCAGTACTTC.

This clone appeared many times. The rearrangement links TRBV15 to TRBJ1-4; D may be TRBD1 (5 bases). The CDR3 has 13 residues. Germline lookup yields CDR1 LNHNV and CDR2 YYDKDF (reference sequence). Between the trimmed V and J ends, which lost 0 bases and 8 bases, there was a span of 7 bases. CDR3 DNA: TGTGCCACCAGCAGAGACAACAGGGAAAAACTGTTTTTT. Translating it yields CATSRDNREKLFF.

The chain combines TRBV6-5 with TRBJ2-4; D is perhaps TRBD2 (5 bases). CDR3 length: 12 amino acids. V was shortened by 4 bases and J by 7 bases, with 8 bases between the two germline ends. The germline V gene encodes CDR1 MNHEY and CDR2 SVGAGI. CDR3 DNA: TGTGCCAGCAGTTCGGACTTCAACATTCAGTACTTC. Translation gives CASSSDFNIQYF.

This chain uses TRBV29-1 with TRBJ1-1; D remains ambiguous. There are 12 residues in the CDR3. Germline CDR1 reads SQVTM; CDR2 reads ANQGSEA. The V gene lost 7 bases and the J gene lost 4 bases, with 13 bases spanning the gap. As DNA, the CDR3 is TGCAGCGCCCGGCGGGAACGCACTGAAGCTTTCTTT. It codes for CSARRERTEAFF.

The rearrangement joins TRBV4-1 to TRBJ2-1; tentatively, D is TRBD1 (6 bases). Per the germline V gene, CDR1 is MGHRA and CDR2 is YSYEKL. CDR3 length: 14 amino acids. Trimming left V 0 bases short and J 8 bases short, with 11 bases between. The CDR3 loop reads CASSQEGGVHEQFF. As DNA, the CDR3 is TGCGCCAGCAGCCAAGAAGGGGGAGTCCATGAGCAGTTCTTC.

V gene TRBV10-2 combines with J gene TRBJ2-5, with D uncertain. Germline assignment: CDR1 WSHSY and CDR2 SAAADI. V was pared by 2 bases and J by 2 bases, with 6 bases between. This CDR3 has 13 amino acids. CDR3 protein: CASSEGPQETQYF. Written as DNA, the CDR3 is TGCGCCAGCAGTGAGGGACCGCAAGAGACCCAGTACTTC.

This clone was seen once. The chain joins TRBV5-1 to TRBJ1-5, with 8 bases matching TRBD1. Germline V CDR1 and CDR2: SGHRS, YFSETQ. Trimming cost V 4 bases and J 0 bases; bases outside gene matches: 3. This CDR3 is built from 15 residues. CDR3 protein: CASSPGQGSNQPQHF. Here the CDR3 DNA reads TGCGCCAGCAGCCCTGGACAGGGTAGCAATCAGCCCCAGCATTTT. Variable domain in full (rest from reference TRBV5-1 and TRBJ1-5): KAGVTQTPRYLIKTRGQQVTLSCSPISGHRSVSWYQQTPGQGLQFLFEYFSETQRNKGNFPGRFSGRQFSNSRSEMNVSTLELGDSALYLCASSPGQGSNQPQHFGDGTRLSIL.

The gene calls are TRBV27 and TRBJ2-3; D is perhaps TRBD1 (6 bases). V was shortened by 1 base and J by 4 bases, with 12 bases between the two germline ends. Germline V lookup: CDR1 MNHEY, CDR2 SMNVEV (reference sequence). This CDR3 has 15 amino acids. The CDR3 DNA reads TGTGCCAGCAGTTTATACAGGGCGAGGTCAGATACGCAGTATTTT. It codes for CASSLYRARSDTQYF.